This T cell receptor (beta chain) was observed in a study of shared clonotypes between healthy human individuals. On this clone itself: At the DNA level, this CDR3 is encoded by other sequences in the same sample as well.

Germline loops: CDR1 LNHDA, CDR2 SQIVND (reference sequence). Between the trimmed V and J ends, which lost 6 bases and 7 bases, there was a span of 9 bases. The CDR3 length is 11 residues. TCRdb's copy holds only in-frame clones and misses some; the assay was immunoSEQ multiplex PCR. The table has about 2.1 million clones, roughly 95% seen once; the top ten hold more than 1.5%. Naive CD8 isolation took CD45RO-negative cells positively selected for CCR7 and excluded terminally differentiated effector memory CD45RA+ cells. Sequenced sample: naive CD8+ T cells from PBMCs. The chain carries TRBV19 and TRBJ1-1; a weak D match, TRBD1 (5 bases). This receptor was obtained from a man aged 18 to 29 in good health. Some clones in this sample may be carry-over from other donors' samples. CDR3 bases: TGTGCCAGTAGCCGAGACAGTGAAGCTTTCTTT. As protein: CASSRDSEAFF.